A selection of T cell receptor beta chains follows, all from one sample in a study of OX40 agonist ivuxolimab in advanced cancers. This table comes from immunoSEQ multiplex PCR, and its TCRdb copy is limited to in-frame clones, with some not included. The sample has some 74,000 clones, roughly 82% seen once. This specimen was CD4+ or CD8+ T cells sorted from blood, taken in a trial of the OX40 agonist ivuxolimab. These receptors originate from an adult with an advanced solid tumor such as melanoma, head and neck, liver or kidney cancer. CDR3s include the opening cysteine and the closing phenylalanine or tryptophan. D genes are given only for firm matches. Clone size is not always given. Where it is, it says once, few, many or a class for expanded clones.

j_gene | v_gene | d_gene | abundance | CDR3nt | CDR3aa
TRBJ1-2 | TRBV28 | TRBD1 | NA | TGTGCCAGCAGTTTCGCGACCGTAAGACAGGGGGCCTACTATGGCTACACCTTC | CASSFATVRQGAYYGYTF
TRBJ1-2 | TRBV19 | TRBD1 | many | TGTGCCAGTAGTATTGGGACAGTTCCTGGCTACACCTTC | CASSIGTVPGYTF
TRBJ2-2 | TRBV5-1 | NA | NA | TGCGCCAGCAGCTTGGCATCCTCCACCGGGGAGCTGTTTTTT | CASSLASSTGELFF
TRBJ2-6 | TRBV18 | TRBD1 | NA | TGTGCCAGCTCACCCAGGACAGGGACCGGGGCCAACGTCCTGACTTTC | CASSPRTGTGANVLTF
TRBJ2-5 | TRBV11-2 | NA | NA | TGTGCCAGCGGTGGCGGGGCAGAGACCCAGTACTTC | CASGGGAETQYF
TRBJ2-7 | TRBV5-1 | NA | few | TGCGCCAGCAGCATAAGCCCCGACTACGAGCAGTACTTC | CASSISPDYEQYF
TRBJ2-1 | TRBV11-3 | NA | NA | TGTGCCAGCAGCTTAGGGACAGCCTCCCCCTACAATGAGCAGTTCTTC | CASSLGTASPYNEQFF
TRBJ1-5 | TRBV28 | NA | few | TGTGCCAGCACCAAGGGGGACCTCAATCAGCCCCAGCATTTT | CASTKGDLNQPQHF
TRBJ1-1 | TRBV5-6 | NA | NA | TGTGCCAGCAGCTTGTCGGTGGTCCTGAACACTGAAGCTTTCTTT | CASSLSVVLNTEAFF
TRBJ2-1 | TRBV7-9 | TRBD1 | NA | TGTGCCAGCAGCTTAGGGGACAGGGGCGTATACAATGAGCAGTTCTTC | CASSLGDRGVYNEQFF
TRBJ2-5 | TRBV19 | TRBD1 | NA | TGTGCCAGTAGTAATCCAGGGGACAGGGGAGGGGAGACCCAGTACTTC | CASSNPGDRGGETQYF
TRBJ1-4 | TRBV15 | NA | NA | TGTGCCACCAGCAGAGAAGGACGCGAGAATGAAAAACTGTTTTTT | CATSREGRENEKLFF